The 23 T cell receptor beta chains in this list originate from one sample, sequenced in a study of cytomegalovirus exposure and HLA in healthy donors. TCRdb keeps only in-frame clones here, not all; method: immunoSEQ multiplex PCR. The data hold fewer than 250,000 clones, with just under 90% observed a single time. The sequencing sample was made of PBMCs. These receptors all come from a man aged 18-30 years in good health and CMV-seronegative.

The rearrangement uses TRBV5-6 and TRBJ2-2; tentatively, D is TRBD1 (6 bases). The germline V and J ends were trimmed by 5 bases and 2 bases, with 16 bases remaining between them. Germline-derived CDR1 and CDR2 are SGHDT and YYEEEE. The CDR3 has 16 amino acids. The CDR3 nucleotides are TGTGCCAGCAGTCGGCCCCCAGGGGCTAACACCGGGGAGCTGTTTTTT. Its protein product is CASSRPPGANTGELFF.

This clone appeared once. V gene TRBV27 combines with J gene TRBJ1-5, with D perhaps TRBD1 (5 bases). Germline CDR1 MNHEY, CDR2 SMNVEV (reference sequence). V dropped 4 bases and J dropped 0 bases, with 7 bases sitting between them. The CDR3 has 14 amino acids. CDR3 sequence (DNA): TGTGCCAGCAGTTCGGACAATAGCAATCAGCCCCAGCATTTT. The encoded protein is CASSSDNSNQPQHF.

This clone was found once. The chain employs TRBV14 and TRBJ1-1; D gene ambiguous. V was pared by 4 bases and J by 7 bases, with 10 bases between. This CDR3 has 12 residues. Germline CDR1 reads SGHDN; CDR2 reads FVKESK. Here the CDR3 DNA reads TGTGCCAGCAGCCCAGGCAGGCTTGAAGCTTTCTTT. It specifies CASSPGRLEAFF.

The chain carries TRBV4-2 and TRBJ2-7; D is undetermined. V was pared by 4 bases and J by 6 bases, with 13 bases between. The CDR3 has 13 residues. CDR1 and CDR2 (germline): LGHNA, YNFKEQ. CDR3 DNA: TGTGCCAGCAGCCTCGTCGGGTTGGGCGAGCAGTACTTC. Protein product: CASSLVGLGEQYF.

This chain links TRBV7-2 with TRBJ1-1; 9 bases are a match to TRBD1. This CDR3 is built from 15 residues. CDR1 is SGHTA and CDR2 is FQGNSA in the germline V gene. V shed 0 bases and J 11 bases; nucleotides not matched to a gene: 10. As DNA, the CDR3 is TGTGCCAGCAGCTTAGCTACAGGGGGCGAAGGTTATGCTTTCTTT. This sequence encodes CASSLATGGEGYAFF.

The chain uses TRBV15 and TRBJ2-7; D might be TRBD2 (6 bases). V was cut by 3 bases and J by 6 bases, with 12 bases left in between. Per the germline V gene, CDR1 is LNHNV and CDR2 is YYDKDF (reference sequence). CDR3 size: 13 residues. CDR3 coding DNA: TGTGCCACCAGCAGCGGGGGTACGGCCGAGCAGTACTTC. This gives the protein CATSSGGTAEQYF.

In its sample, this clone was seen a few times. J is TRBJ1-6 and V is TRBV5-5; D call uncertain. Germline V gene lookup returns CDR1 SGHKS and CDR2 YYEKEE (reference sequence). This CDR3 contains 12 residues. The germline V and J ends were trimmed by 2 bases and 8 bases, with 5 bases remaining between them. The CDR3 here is CASSFGDSPLHF. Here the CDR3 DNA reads TGTGCCAGCAGCTTCGGGGATTCACCCCTCCACTTT.

CDR3 coding DNA: TGTGCCAGCAGGGGGGGACAGAGCTATGGCTACACCTTC. Its protein is CASRGGQSYGYTF. The rearrangement links TRBV6-6 to TRBJ1-2; TRBD1 aligns across 7 bases. The CDR3 runs to 13 residues. Germline CDR1 is MNHNY and CDR2 is SVGAGI (reference sequence). Trimming at V came to 6 bases and at J to 4 bases, leaving 5 bases not matched to a gene.

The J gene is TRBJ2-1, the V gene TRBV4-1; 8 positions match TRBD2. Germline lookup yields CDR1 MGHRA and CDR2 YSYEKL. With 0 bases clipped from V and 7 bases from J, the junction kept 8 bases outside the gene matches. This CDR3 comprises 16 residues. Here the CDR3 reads CASSQDLTGGFNEQFF. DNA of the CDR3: TGCGCCAGCAGCCAAGATCTTACGGGGGGGTTTAATGAGCAGTTCTTC.

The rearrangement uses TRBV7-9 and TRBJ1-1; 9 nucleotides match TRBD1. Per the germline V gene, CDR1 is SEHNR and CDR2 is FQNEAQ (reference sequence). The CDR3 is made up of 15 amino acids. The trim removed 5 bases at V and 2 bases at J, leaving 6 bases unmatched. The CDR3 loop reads CASSPAGQGNTEAFF. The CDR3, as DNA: TGTGCCAGCAGCCCCGCGGGACAGGGTAACACTGAAGCTTTCTTT.

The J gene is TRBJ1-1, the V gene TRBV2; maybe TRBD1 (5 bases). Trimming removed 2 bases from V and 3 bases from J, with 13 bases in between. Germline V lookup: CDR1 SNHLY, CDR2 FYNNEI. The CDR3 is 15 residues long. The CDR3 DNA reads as TGTGCCAGCAGTGAAATCGGGGGTGGGGACACTGAAGCTTTCTTT. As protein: CASSEIGGGDTEAFF.

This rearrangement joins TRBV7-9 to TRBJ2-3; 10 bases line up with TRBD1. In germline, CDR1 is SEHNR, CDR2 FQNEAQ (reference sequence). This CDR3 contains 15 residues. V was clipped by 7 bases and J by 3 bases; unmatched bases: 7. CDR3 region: CASMIRTGGTDTQYF. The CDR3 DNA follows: TGTGCCAGCATGATTCGGACAGGGGGGACAGATACGCAGTATTTT.

Here the CDR3 reads CASRDSLSFNYGYTF. CDR3 nucleotide sequence: TGTGCCAGCAGGGACAGTCTGTCTTTTAACTATGGCTACACCTTC. The chain combines TRBV6-1 with TRBJ1-2, with D possibly TRBD1 on 6 matching bases. The CDR3 is 15 amino acids. The V end was cut by 6 bases, the J end by 1 base, with 15 bases between. CDR1 MNHNS and CDR2 SASEGT come from the germline V gene.

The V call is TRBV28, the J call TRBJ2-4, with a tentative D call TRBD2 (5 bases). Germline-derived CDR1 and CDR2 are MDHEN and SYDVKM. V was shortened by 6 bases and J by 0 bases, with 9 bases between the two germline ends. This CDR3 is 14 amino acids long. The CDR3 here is CASRKRLAKNIQYF. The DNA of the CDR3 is TGTGCCAGCAGAAAGCGGTTAGCCAAAAACATTCAGTACTTC.

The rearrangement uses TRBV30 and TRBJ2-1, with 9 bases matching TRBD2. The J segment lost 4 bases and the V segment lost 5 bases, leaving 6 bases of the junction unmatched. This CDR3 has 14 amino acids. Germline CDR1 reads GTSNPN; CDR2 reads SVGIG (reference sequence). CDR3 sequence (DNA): TGTGCCTGGCAACCGGGACTAGCTTACAATGAGCAGTTCTTC. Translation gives CAWQPGLAYNEQFF.

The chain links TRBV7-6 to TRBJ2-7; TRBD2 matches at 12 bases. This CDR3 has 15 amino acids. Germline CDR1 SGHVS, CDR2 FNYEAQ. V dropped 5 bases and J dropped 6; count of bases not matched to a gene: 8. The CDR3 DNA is TGTGCCAGCAGCCCGTCTAGCGGGGGGGCCCCCGAGCAGTACTTC. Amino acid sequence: CASSPSSGGAPEQYF. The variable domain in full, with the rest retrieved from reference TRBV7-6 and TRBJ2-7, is GAGVSQSPRYKVTKRGQDVALRCDPISGHVSLYWYRQALGQGPEFLTYFNYEAQQDKSGLPNDRFSAERPEGSISTLTIQRTEQRDSAMYRCASSPSSGGAPEQYFGPGTRLTVT.

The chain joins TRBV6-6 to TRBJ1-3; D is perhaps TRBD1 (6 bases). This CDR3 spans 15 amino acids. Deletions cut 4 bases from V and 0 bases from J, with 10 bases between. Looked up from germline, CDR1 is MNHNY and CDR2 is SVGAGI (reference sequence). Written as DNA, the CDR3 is TGTGCCAGCAGTTCCGACAGGCCCTCTGGAAACACCATATATTTT. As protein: CASSSDRPSGNTIYF.

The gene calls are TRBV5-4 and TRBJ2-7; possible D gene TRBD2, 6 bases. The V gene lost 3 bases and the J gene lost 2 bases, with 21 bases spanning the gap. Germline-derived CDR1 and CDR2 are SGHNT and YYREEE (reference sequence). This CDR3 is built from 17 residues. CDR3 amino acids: CASSSYRDSNGPYEQYF. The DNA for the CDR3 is TGTGCCAGCAGCTCATACCGGGACTCCAACGGTCCCTACGAGCAGTACTTC.

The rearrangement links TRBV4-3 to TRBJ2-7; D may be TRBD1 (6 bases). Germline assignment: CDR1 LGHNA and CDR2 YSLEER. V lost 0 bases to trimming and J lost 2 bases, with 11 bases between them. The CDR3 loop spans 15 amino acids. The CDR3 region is CASSQDLGDTYEQYF. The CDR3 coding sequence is TGCGCCAGCAGCCAAGATTTGGGGGACACCTACGAGCAGTACTTC.

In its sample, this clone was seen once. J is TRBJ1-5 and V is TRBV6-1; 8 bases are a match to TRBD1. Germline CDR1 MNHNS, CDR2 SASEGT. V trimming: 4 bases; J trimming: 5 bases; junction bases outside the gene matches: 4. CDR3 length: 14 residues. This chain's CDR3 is CASSGQGLYQPQHF. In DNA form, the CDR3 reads TGTGCCAGCAGTGGACAGGGGCTCTATCAGCCCCAGCATTTT.

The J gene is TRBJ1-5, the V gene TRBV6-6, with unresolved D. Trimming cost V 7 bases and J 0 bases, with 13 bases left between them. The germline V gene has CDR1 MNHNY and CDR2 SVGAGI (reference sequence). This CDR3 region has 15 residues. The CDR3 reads CASKSTPYSNQPQHF. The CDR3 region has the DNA TGTGCCAGCAAATCGACACCCTATAGCAATCAGCCCCAGCATTTT.

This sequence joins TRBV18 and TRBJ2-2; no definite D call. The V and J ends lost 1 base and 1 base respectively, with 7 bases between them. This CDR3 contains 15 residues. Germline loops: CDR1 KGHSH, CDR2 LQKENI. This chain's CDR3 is CASSPRLRNTGELFF. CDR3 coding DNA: TGTGCCAGCTCACCACGACTCAGGAACACCGGGGAGCTGTTTTTT.

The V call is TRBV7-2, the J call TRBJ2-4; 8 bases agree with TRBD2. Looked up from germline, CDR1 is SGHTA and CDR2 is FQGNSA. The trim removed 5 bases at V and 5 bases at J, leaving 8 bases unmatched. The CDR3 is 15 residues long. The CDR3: CASSPYAGGENIQYF. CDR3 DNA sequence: TGTGCCAGCAGCCCATATGCGGGAGGTGAAAACATTCAGTACTTC.